The 3 T cell receptor beta chains reported below all come from one sample, sequenced in a study of T cell changes during pregnancy in multiple sclerosis. The method was immunoSEQ multiplex PCR; TCRdb's version includes in-frame clones alone and lacks a portion of them. This table has tens of thousands of clones, more than 85% appearing once. The sequenced sample was peripheral blood, obtained after pregnancy. The receptors were gathered from a female donor in good health, enrolled as a control in a pregnancy study.

The V call is TRBV2, the J call TRBJ1-4; D is unclear. This CDR3 has 14 residues. CDR1 and CDR2 (germline): SNHLY, FYNNEI. The germline V and J ends were trimmed by 7 bases and 8 bases, with 17 bases remaining between them. The CDR3 coding sequence is TGTGCCAGCATCAAAGGAGAAGAGGGAGAAAAACTGTTTTTT. It yields the protein CASIKGEEGEKLFF.

V gene TRBV7-6 combines with J gene TRBJ2-7; TRBD2 agrees at 11 bases. The CDR3 loop spans 16 amino acids. Germline assignment: CDR1 SGHVS and CDR2 FNYEAQ. V dropped 5 bases and J dropped 0; count of bases not matched to a gene: 6. CDR3 loop: CASSRGLAESSYEQYF. The DNA for the CDR3 is TGTGCCAGCAGCCGGGGACTAGCGGAGAGCTCCTACGAGCAGTACTTC.

This clone has only one observation. In nucleotides, the CDR3 is TGTGCCAGCAGCTTAGACAGGGGTCGATATACTGAAGCTTTCTTT. It is translated as CASSLDRGRYTEAFF. The chain employs TRBV5-6 and TRBJ1-1, with 8 bases fitting TRBD1. V was clipped by 2 bases and J by 5 bases; unmatched bases: 8. From germline, CDR1 is SGHDT and CDR2 YYEEEE. This CDR3 is 15 amino acids long. Full variable domain (remainder filled in from reference TRBV5-6 and TRBJ1-1): DAGVTQSPTHLIKTRGQQVTLRCSPKSGHDTVSWYQQALGQGPQFIFQYYEEEERQRGNFPDRFSGHQFPNYSSELNVNALLLGDSALYLCASSLDRGRYTEAFFGQGTRLTVV.